This TCR beta chain was captured by sequencing in a study of shared clonotypes between healthy human individuals. The naive CD8 fraction comprised CD45RO-negative cells positively selected for CCR7 and excluded terminally differentiated effector memory CD45RA+ cells. Only Caucasian adults living in Nashville, Tennessee made up the donor group. Measured with immunoSEQ multiplex PCR; TCRdb has only the in-frame clones, and not every one. The table shows roughly 2,000,000 clones, with 80% to 95% occurring only once. Findings of the study overall: Of the naive CD4 clonotypes, roughly 5% were shared across several donors. Naive subsets usually exceeded memory subsets in estimated richness.

Note on this clone: Its antigen is still unknown. Other nucleotide sequences from this sample produce the same CDR3.

Input material: naive CD8+ T cells from PBMCs. The receptor comes from a man aged 18 to 30 in good health. Some clones in this sample may be carry-over from other donors' samples.

The CDR3 loop reads CASRTSGVSYEQYF. The CDR3 DNA is TGTGCCAGCAGGACTAGCGGGGTTTCCTACGAGCAGTACTTC. This chain joins TRBV27 and TRBJ2-7; TRBD2 agrees at 11 bases. The CDR3 runs to 14 residues. J gave up 1 base and V 6 bases, and 2 bases lay outside the gene matches. Germline V lookup: CDR1 MNHEY, CDR2 SMNVEV (reference sequence).